The following is a T cell receptor (beta chain) sequence with its context. Its binding antigen is unknown. It has no much larger one-base neighbor in the sample; base qualities were not kept. The data originate from a study of blood T cell repertoires in COVID-19 (dated by TCRdb to 2018 to 2021). Regarding the research as a whole: Samples from collaborators originated in the United States, Italy and Spain and spanned both the acute and convalescent phases of COVID-19. The prospective study material was composed of cDNA or gDNA derived from T cells, B-cell-depleted T cells, or PBMCs. Samples were obtained from the ongoing ImmuneRACE study (first 160 participants) and from 1,254 subjects provided by 6 global collaborators. The repertoires were released in a freely available public database intended as a resource for research on the immune response to SARS-CoV-2. Subjects who had been exposed to COVID-19, were actively infected with it, or had recovered from it provided the deeply sampled blood TCRbeta repertoires that made up the dataset. Where available, HLA class I and class II types were taken from metadata supplied by the sample provider and were not determined by assay-based typing. The sample metadata nearly always contained a de-identified subject ID, COVID-19 status, age in years and sex. Summary of the overall study and its limitations: Clinical and demographic metadata were provided uncurated, with the amount varying by source and participant.

At one collaborating source in Seattle, patients were enrolled during active infection and were followed longitudinally through the course of disease. The collaborating institutions used their own protocols to collect whole blood in K2EDTA tubes. Collaborator samples were shipped for TCRbeta analysis as frozen whole blood, isolated PBMCs, or DNA extracted from either sample type. The immunoSEQ Assay, a bias-controlled multiplex PCR, was used to amplify TCRbeta CDR3 regions from genomic DNA. The study's processing was this. Nucleated cell counts per sample were estimated from amplification of reference gene primers within the assay. Sequence reads were collapsed and filtered to measure the absolute abundance of every unique TCRbeta CDR3 rearrangement. For each sample, productive Simpson clonality was calculated as the square root of Simpson's diversity index over productive rearrangements. TCRdb's version of the immuneACCESS table is confined to in-frame rearrangements and falls short of the full clone set. An unresolved V gene accounts for under half of the shortfall where checked; the remainder is of unknown origin. V, J and clone size are taken as reported in that table, and D and trimming were inferred from the DNA itself. The sample table shows about 69,000 clones, and approximately 86% are seen once. 16% of the sample lies in the top ten.

The receptor was isolated from a man between 35 and 55 years old with COVID-19, enrolled during active disease. Material for sequencing was peripheral blood.

CDR3 loop: CASSLGSQNIQYF. In nucleotide form, the sequence is TGTGCCAGTTCTCTCGGGAGTCAAAACATTCAGTACTTC. The sequence is built from TRBV25-1 and TRBJ2-4; a weak D assignment points to TRBD2 (6 bases agree). The CDR3, from cysteine to phenylalanine, totals 13 residues. The only DNA kept is the CDR3, 39 bases in frame from the first base. V and J lose 9 bases and 5 bases, and a span of 14 bases separates them. CDR1 and CDR2 are read off the germline V gene as MGHDK and SYGVNS.